This TCR beta chain was identified during a study of cytomegalovirus exposure and HLA in healthy donors. Points from the study as a whole: Reports indicated that the classifier achieved high specificity and sensitivity in diagnosing cytomegalovirus status.

A word on this clone: Its target is not known.

Both 60 Vbeta primers and 13 Jbeta primers went into the PCR. The method was immunoSEQ multiplex PCR; TCRdb's version includes in-frame clones alone and lacks a portion of them. Among around 260,000 clones, 80% were seen once, and the ten largest hold about 0.3%. The CDR3 totals 14 residues. In germline, CDR1 is MDHEN, CDR2 SYDVKM. Trimming removed 2 bases at V and 3 bases at J, with 10 bases between. The source is a girl aged 2 to 10 in good health and CMV-seronegative. Material: PBMCs. This sequence joins TRBV28 and TRBJ1-2; TRBD1 is a possible D gene (5 bases). The CDR3 DNA sequence: TGTGCCAGCAGTTTAGGGGGGAGGCACTATGGCTACACCTTC. The encoded protein is CASSLGGRHYGYTF.